This TCR beta chain was identified during a study of identical twins (dated by TCRdb to the mid-2010s). For context, the study as a whole: The study deep-sequenced TCR alpha and beta repertoires from monozygotic twins, unrelated adults of various ages and cord blood to test whether fetal clonotypes persist. Replicate twin experiments were performed at different times using different library preparation protocols to rule out contamination.

General study outcomes and caveats: Recombination models systematically underestimated out-of-frame TCR alpha sharing in monozygotic twins but agreed with sharing between unrelated individuals. Conclusions relied on cross-sectional statistical analysis, since the same donors could not be followed over many years. Compared with coincidental sharing between unrelated individuals, out-of-frame TCR alpha sequences shared between twins had an excess of sequences with low generation probability. Invariant T cells such as MAIT and iNKT could partly confound zero-insertion analyses, although diverse VJ usage argued against such confounding for most clonotypes. Fewer insertions were carried by abundant cord blood beta clonotypes; a weaker similar trend was observed in young adult naive repertoires, while no such trend was observed in memory repertoires. The excess sharing between twins in beta out-of-frame sequences was weaker because fewer shared sequences reduced the signal-to-noise ratio.

The method behind the library was 5' RACE. TCRdb shows the sequencer as Illumina HiSeq 2000. Template switching introduced a universal primer binding site; the final cDNA contained a unique molecular identifier, enabling accurate counting of TCR cDNA molecules. Specific primers in the conserved constant-segment region were used to synthesize first-strand cDNA for TCR alpha and beta chains. To control for contamination, every cDNA library carried two barcodes: a SMART-Mk sample barcode plus Illumina barcodes. TruSeq adapter sequences and Illumina sample barcodes were added in two successive PCR steps. Sequencing of the TCR alpha and beta cDNA libraries was done on the Illumina HiSeq platform using custom primers. Under the source paper's analysis protocol: MiGEC was used to process raw reads and extract unique molecular identifiers, and MiXCR was used to find CDR3 positions. Recombination models were inferred per individual with the repgenHMM and IGoR tools using an EM algorithm. Shared clonotype analysis was performed with the tcR package in R, normalizing sharing by the product of cloneset sizes. Out-of-frame nonproductive sequences were analyzed to study raw recombination free of thymic and clonal selection effects. TCRdb trimmed public reads at Q25 via fastp, called clones via MiXCR and kept in-frame beta chains. Duplicate CDR3 protein sequences are folded into a single record with the most common DNA and genes. The V and J calls shown here were made by TCRdb, not taken from the authors' results. In all, the sample holds 470,000 or so distinct CDR3 sequences, and around 24% of those were seen once. The ten largest clones add up to 2.9% of the sample.

Spanning cysteine to phenylalanine, the CDR3 consists of 14 amino acids. The entry retains the CDR3 DNA only, 42 bases that are in frame from base 1. CDR1 and CDR2 are drawn from the germline V gene (reference sequence): LGHDT, YNNKEL. V is pared back by 8 bases and J by 8 bases, with 18 bases lying between the germline termini. Every donor in the study was a healthy Caucasian. The twin cohort comprised three pairs of female monozygotic twins, all aged roughly 18 to 30 years. Positive isolation kits from Invitrogen were used to isolate CD4+ and CD8+ T cell populations. Only a few counts were recorded for this clonotype. What antigen it recognizes has not been identified. Per-base qualities were not stored, and no clone one base away is much larger. The same data also contributed to another study, on T cells expressing NK-cell markers. The second source states: TCR beta-chain repertoires were profiled in sorted CD3+CD56+NKG2C+, CD3+CD56+NKG2C- and CD3+CD56-NKG2C+ T-cell subsets from roughly eight donors. Of the eight sequenced donors, seven were found to be HCMV-seropositive and one was found to be HCMV-seronegative. To restrict sorting to alphabetaTCR-expressing T cells, an anti-gammadeltaTCR antibody was added in several experiments. In several donors, the dominant CD3+CD56+NKG2C+ clonotypes were found to rank among the top 10 CD8+ clonotypes and to make up roughly 1.0-7.0% of CD8+ T cells. Those dominant clonotypes were again the most abundant among CD3+CD56-NKG2C+ cells in a handful of donors, at roughly 28.3-65%. Whether the expanded NKG2C-expressing T cell clones were specific for HCMV antigens remained unclear. All eight donors whose samples were sequenced were randomly selected healthy volunteers, three of them men and five women. HCMV-specific IgG was detected in serum with a commercial ELISA kit to determine HCMV serostatus. MIGEC was used to demultiplex reads and group reads by UMI, and MiTCR was used to assemble and quantify clonotypes. To exclude erroneous sequences, only TCR cDNA sequences supported by at least two reads were retained. The tcR package was used for downstream repertoire analysis, and clonotypes were matched across fractions by CDR3 nucleotide sequence plus V segment. VDJmatch was used to annotate antigen specificity against VDJdb, with one amino acid substitution allowed in CDR3.

The receptor was derived from a woman younger than 35 in good health. This receptor chain uses TRBV3-1 and TRBJ2-2, with the D call tentatively TRBD1 or TRBD2, each fitting 5 bases. Sequenced input: CD4+ T cells sorted from blood. The CDR3 in this case is CASHVAGTRGELFF. The nucleotide sequence reads TGTGCCAGCCACGTAGCAGGGACCAGAGGGGAGCTGTTTTTT.